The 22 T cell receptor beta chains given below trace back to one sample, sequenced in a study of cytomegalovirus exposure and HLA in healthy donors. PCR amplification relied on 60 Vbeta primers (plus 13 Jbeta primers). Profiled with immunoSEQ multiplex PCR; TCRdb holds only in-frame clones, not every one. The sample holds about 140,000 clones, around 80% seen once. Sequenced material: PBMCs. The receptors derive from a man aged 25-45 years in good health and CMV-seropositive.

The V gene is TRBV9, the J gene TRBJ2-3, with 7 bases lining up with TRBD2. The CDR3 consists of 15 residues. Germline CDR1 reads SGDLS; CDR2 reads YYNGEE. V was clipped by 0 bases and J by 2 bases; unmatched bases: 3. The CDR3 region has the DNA TGTGCCAGCAGCGTAGGTCTAGCGGACACAGATACGCAGTATTTT. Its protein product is CASSVGLADTDTQYF.

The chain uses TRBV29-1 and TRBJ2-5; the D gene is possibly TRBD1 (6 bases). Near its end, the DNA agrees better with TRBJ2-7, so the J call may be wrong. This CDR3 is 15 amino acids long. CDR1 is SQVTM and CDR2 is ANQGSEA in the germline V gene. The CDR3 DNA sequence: TGCAGCGTAGCCTTAATGACAGGAGGATCCTACGAGCAGTACTTC. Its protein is CSVALMTGGSYEQYF.

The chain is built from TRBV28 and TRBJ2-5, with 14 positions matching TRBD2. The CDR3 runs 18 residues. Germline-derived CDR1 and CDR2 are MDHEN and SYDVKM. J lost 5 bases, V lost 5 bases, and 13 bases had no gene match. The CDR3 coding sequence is TGTGCCAGCAGTCCCAATCTTCCGGGACTAGCGGGGGAGGAGACCCAGTACTTC. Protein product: CASSPNLPGLAGEETQYF.

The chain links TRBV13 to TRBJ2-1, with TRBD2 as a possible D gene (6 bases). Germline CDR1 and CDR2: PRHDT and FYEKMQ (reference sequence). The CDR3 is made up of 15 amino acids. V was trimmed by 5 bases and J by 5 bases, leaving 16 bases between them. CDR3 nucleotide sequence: TGTGCCAGCAGCCCTGTCGGGGGATCAAACAATGAGCAGTTCTTC. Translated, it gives CASSPVGGSNNEQFF.

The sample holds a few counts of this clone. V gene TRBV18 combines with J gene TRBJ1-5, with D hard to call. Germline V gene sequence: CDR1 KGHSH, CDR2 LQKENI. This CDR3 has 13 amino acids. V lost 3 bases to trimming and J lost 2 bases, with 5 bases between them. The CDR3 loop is CASSPGGNQPQHF. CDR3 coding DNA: TGTGCCAGCTCACCGGGAGGCAATCAGCCCCAGCATTTT.

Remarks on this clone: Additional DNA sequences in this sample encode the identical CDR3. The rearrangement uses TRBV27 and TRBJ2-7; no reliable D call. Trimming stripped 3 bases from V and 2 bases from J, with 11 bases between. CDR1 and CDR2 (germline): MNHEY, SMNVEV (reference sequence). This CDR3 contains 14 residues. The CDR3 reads CASSFTQDPYEQYF. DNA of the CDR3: TGTGCCAGCAGTTTTACCCAGGATCCCTACGAGCAGTACTTC.

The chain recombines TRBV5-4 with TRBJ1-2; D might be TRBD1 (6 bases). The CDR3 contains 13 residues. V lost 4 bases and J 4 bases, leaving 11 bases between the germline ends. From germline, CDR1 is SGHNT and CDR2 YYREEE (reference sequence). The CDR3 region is CASSLQGSYGYTF. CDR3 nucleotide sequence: TGTGCCAGCAGCCTACAGGGTAGCTATGGCTACACCTTC.

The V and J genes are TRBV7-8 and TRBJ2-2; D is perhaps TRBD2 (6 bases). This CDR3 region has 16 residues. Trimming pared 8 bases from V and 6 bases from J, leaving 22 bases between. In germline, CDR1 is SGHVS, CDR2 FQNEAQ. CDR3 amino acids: CASRWVQTGVSGELFF. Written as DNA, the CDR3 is TGTGCCAGCCGCTGGGTCCAAACGGGAGTATCCGGGGAGCTGTTTTTT.

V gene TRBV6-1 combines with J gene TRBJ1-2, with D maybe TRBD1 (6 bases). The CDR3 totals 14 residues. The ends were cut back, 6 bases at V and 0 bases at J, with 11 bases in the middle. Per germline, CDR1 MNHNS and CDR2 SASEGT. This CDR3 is CASSEGGPNYGYTF. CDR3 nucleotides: TGTGCCAGCAGCGAGGGGGGGCCTAACTATGGCTACACCTTC.

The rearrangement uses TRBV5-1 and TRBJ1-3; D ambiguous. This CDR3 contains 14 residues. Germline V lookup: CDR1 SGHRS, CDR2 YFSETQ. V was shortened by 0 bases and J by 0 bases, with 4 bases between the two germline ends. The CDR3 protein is CASSLDGSGNTIYF. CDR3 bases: TGCGCCAGCAGCTTGGACGGCTCTGGAAACACCATATATTTT.

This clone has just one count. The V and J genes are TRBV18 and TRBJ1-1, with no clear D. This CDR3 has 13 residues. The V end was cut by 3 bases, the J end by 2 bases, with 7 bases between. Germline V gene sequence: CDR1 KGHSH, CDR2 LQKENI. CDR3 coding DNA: TGTGCCAGCTCACCGGGCCTCAACACTGAAGCTTTCTTT. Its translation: CASSPGLNTEAFF.

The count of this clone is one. The CDR3 DNA is TGCGCCAGCAGTCAATCACAGGGCAGCTCCTACGAGCAGTACTTC. This encodes CASSQSQGSSYEQYF. This chain joins TRBV23-1 and TRBJ2-5; a weak D match, TRBD1 (6 bases). The end of the DNA is better explained by TRBJ2-7, so the J call may be wrong. TRBV23-1 is recorded as an ORF, its role being uncertain. This CDR3 has 15 amino acids.

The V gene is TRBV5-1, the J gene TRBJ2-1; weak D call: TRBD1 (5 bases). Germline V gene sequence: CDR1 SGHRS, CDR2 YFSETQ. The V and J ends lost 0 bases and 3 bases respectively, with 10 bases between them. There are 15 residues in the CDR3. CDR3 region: CASSLAPDSYNEQFF. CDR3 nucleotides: TGCGCCAGCAGCTTGGCCCCAGACAGCTACAATGAGCAGTTCTTC.

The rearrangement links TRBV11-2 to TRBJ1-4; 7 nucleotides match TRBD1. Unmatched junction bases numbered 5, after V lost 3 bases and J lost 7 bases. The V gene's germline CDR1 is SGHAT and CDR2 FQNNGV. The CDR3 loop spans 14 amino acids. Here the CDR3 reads CASSFQQGSEKLFF. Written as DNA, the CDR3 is TGTGCCAGCAGCTTTCAACAGGGGAGTGAAAAACTGTTTTTT.

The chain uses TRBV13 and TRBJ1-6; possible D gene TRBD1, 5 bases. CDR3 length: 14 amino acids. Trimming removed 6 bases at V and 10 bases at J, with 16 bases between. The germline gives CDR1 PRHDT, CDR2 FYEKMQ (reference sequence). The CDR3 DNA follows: TGTGCCAGCAGTACTATCGGGGGTGGGTCACCCCTCCACTTT. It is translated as CASSTIGGGSPLHF.

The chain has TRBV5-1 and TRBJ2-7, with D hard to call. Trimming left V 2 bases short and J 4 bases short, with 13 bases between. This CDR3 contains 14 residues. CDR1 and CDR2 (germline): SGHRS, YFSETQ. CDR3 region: CASSLEAPSYEQYF. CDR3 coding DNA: TGCGCCAGCAGCTTAGAGGCCCCCTCGTACGAGCAGTACTTC.

CDR3 protein: CASRGLEITYEQYF. The CDR3 DNA is TGTGCCAGCAGGGGACTGGAGATAACCTACGAGCAGTACTTC. The chain links TRBV2 to TRBJ2-7, with D tentatively TRBD2 (6 bases). V was clipped by 6 bases and J by 2 bases, with 14 bases between them. The germline V gene has CDR1 SNHLY and CDR2 FYNNEI. The CDR3 sequence is 14 residues long.

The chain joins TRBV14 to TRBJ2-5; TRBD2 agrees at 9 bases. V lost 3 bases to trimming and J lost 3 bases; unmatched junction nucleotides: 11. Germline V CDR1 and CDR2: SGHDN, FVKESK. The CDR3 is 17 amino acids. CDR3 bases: TGTGCCAGCAGCCACTCTAGCGGGGTCGGGGTTAAAGAGACCCAGTACTTC. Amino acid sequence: CASSHSSGVGVKETQYF.

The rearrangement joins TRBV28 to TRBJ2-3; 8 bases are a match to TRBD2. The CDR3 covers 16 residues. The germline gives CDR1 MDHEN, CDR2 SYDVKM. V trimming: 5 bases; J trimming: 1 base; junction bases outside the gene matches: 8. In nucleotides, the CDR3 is TGTGCCAGCAGTCTCTTAGGGCGGGAGGGCACAGATACGCAGTATTTT. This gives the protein CASSLLGREGTDTQYF.

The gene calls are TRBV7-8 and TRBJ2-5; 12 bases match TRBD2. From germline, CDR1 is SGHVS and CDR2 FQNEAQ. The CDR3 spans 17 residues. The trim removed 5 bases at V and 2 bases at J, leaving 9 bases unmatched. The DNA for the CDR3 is TGTGCCAGCAGCCCGTTGACTAGCGGGGGAGGGCAAGAGACCCAGTACTTC. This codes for CASSPLTSGGGQETQYF.

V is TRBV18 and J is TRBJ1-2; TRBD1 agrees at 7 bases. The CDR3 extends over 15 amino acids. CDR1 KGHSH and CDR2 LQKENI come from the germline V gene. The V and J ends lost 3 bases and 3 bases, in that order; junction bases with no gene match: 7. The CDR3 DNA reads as TGTGCCAGCTCACCGGGGGACAGAGAGGACTATGGCTACACCTTC. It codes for CASSPGDREDYGYTF. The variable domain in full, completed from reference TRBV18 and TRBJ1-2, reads NAGVMQNPRHLVRRRGQEARLRCSPMKGHSHVYWYRQLPEEGLKFMVYLQKENIIDESGMPKERFSAEFPKEGPSILRIQQVVRGDSAAYFCASSPGDREDYGYTFGSGTRLTVV.

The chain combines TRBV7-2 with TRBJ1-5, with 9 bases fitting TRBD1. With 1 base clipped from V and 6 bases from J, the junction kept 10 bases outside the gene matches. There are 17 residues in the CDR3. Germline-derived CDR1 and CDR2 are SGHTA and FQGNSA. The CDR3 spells CASSLVVGGQGSQPQHF. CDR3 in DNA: TGTGCCAGCAGCTTAGTGGTTGGGGGACAGGGAAGTCAGCCCCAGCATTTT. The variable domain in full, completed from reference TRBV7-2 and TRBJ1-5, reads GAGVSQSPSNKVTEKGKDVELRCDPISGHTALYWYRQSLGQGLEFLIYFQGNSAPDKSGLPSDRFSAERTGGSVSTLTIQRTQQEDSAVYLCASSLVVGGQGSQPQHFGDGTRLSIL.